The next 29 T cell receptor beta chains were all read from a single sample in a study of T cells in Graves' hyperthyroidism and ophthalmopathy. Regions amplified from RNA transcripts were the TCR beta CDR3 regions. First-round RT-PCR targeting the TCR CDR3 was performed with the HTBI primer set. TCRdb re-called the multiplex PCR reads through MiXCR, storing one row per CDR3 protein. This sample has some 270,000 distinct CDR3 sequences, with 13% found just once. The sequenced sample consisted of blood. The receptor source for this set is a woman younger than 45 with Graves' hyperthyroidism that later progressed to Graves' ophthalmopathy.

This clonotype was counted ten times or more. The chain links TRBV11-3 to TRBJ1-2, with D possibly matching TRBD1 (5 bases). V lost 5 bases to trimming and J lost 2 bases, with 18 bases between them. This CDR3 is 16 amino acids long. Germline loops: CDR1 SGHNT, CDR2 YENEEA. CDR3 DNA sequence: TGTGCCAGCAGCCCAATCCCCCAGGGAGGCAACTATGGCTACACCTTC. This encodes CASSPIPQGGNYGYTF.

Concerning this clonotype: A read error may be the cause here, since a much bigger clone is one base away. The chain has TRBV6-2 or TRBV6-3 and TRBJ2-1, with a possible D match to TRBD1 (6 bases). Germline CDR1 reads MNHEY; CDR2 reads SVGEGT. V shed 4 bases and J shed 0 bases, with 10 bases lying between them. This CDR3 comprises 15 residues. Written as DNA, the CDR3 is TGTGCCAGCAGTTCCGACAGGAGCTCCTACAATGAGCAGTTCTTC. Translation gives CASSSDRSSYNEQFF.

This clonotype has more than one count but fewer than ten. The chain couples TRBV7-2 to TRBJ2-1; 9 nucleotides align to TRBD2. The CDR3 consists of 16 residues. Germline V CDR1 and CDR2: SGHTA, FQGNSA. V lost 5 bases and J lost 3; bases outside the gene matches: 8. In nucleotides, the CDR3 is TGTGCCAGCAGCCCTATAGCGGGAGCGGTCTACAATGAGCAGTTCTTC. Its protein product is CASSPIAGAVYNEQFF. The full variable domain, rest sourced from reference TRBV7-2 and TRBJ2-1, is GAGVSQSPSNKVTEKGKDVELRCDPISGHTALYWYRQSLGQGLEFLIYFQGNSAPDKSGLPSDRFSAERTGGSVSTLTIQRTQQEDSAVYLCASSPIAGAVYNEQFFGPGTRLTVL.

The DNA for the CDR3 is TGTGCCAGCAGTTGGGACAGGGATTTCTGGGGCTACACCTTC. Its translation: CASSWDRDFWGYTF. The chain couples TRBV27 to TRBJ1-2; 9 positions match TRBD1. CDR3 length equals 14 residues. V shed 4 bases and J 8 bases; nucleotides not matched to a gene: 8. From germline, CDR1 is MNHEY and CDR2 SMNVEV (reference sequence).

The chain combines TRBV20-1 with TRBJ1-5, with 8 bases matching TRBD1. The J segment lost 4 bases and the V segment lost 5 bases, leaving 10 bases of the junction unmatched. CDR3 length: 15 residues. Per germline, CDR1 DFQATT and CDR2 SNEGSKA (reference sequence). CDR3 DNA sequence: TGCAGTGCTCAGCCGAGACAGGGGATAAATCAGCCCCAGCATTTT. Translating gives CSAQPRQGINQPQHF.

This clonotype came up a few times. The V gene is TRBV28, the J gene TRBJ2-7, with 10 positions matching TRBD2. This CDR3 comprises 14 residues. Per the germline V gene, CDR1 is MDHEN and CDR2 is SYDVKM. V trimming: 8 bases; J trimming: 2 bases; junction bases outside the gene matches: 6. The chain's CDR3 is CASWGAGGTYEQYF. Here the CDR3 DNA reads TGTGCCAGCTGGGGAGCGGGAGGGACCTACGAGCAGTACTTC. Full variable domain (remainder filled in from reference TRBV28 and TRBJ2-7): DVKVTQSSRYLVKRTGEKVFLECVQDMDHENMFWYRQDPGLGLRLIYFSYDVKMKEKGDIPEGYSVSREKKERFSLILESASTNQTSMYLCASWGAGGTYEQYFGPGTRLTVT.

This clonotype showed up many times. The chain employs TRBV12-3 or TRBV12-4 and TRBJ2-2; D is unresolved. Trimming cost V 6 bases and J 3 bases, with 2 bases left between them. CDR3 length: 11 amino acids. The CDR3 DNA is TGTGCCAGCAGGTACACCGGGGAGCTGTTTTTT. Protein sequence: CASRYTGELFF.

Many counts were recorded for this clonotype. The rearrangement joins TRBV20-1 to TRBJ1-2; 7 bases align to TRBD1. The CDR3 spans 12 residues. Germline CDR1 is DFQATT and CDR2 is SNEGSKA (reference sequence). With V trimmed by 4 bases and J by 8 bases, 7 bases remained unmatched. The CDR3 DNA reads TGCAGTGCTACAGGGGGTATATCCGGCTACACCTTC. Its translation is CSATGGISGYTF.

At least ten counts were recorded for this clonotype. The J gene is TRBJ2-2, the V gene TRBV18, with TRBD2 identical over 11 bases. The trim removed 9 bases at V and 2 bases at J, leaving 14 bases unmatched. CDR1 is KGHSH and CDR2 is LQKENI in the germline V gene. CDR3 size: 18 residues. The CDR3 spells CASRDVAGGPSNTGELFF. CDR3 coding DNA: TGTGCCAGTCGAGACGTAGCGGGAGGGCCCTCCAACACCGGGGAGCTGTTTTTT.

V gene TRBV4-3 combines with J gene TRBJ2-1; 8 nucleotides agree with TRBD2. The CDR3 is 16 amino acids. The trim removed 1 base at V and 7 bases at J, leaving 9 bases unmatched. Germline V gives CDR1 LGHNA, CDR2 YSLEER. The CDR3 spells CASSQVELAAYNEQFF. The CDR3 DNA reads TGCGCCAGCAGCCAAGTAGAACTAGCGGCTTATAATGAGCAGTTCTTC.

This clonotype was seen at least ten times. CDR3: CASSQAQGRYTEAFF. DNA for the CDR3: TGCGCCAGCAGCCAGGCACAGGGAAGGTACACTGAAGCTTTCTTT. V usage is TRBV4-3 and J usage is TRBJ1-1; D possibly corresponds to TRBD1 (6 bases). Trimming cost V 3 bases and J 3 bases, with 14 bases left between them. The CDR3 covers 15 residues. Looked up from germline, CDR1 is LGHNA and CDR2 is YSLEER.

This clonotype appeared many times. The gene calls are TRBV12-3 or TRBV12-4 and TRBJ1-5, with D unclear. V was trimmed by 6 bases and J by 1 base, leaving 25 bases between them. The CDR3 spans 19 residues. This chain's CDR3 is CASSFPYDSSLGSNQPQHF. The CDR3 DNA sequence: TGTGCCAGCAGCTTCCCGTACGACTCTTCCCTAGGCAGCAATCAGCCCCAGCATTTT.

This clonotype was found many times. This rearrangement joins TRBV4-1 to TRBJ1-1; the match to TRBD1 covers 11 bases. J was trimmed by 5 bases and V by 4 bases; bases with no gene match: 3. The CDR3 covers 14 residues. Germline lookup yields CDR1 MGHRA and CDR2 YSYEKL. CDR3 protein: CASSRGQGATEAFF. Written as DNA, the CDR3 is TGCGCCAGCAGCCGAGGACAGGGGGCGACTGAAGCTTTCTTT.

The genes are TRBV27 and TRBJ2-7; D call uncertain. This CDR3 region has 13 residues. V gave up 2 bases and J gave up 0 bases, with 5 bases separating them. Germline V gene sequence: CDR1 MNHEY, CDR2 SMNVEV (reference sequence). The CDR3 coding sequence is TGTGCCAGCAGTTTAGCGGTCTCCTACGAGCAGTACTTC. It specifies CASSLAVSYEQYF.

This chain's CDR3 is CASSYSPSYYEQYF. As DNA, the CDR3 is TGTGCCAGCAGTTATTCTCCTAGTTACTACGAGCAGTACTTC. The rearrangement uses TRBV6-5 and TRBJ2-7; no reliable D call. CDR1 is MNHEY and CDR2 is SVGAGI in the germline V gene. Deletions cut 3 bases from V and 3 bases from J, with 12 bases between. The CDR3 consists of 14 residues.

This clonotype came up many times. CDR3 in DNA: TGCAGTGCTAGACCCGGGACTAGTCGTCCCGGGGAGCTGTTTTTT. It encodes CSARPGTSRPGELFF. This chain connects TRBV20-1 to TRBJ2-2, with 8 bases matching TRBD2. Germline assignment: CDR1 DFQATT and CDR2 SNEGSKA (reference sequence). V shed 2 bases, J shed 6 bases, and the junction held 8 bases outside the gene matches. The CDR3 extends over 15 amino acids.

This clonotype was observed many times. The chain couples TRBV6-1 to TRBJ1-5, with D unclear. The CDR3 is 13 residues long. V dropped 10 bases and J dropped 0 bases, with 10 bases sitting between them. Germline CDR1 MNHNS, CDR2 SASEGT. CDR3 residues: CATVQISNQPQHF. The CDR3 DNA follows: TGTGCCACCGTGCAAATTAGCAATCAGCCCCAGCATTTT.

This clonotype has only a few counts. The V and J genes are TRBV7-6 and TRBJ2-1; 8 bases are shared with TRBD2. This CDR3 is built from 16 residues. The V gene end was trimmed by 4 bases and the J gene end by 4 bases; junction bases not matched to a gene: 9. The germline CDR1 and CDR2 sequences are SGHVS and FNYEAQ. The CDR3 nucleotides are TGTGCCAGCAGCTCCGTGGGCCTAGCGGGTTACAATGAGCAGTTCTTC. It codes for CASSSVGLAGYNEQFF.

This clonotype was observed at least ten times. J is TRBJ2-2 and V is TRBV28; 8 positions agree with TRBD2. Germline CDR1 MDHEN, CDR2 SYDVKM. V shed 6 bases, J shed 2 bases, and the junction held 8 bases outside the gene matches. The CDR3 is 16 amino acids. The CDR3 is CASRTVAGKNTGELFF. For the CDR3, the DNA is TGTGCCAGCAGGACCGTAGCGGGAAAAAACACCGGGGAGCTGTTTTTT.

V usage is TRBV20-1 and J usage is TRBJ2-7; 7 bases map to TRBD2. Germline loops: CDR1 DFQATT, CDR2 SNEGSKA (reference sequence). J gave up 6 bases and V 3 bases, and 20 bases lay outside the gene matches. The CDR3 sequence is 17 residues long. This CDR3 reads CSASSASGDYGRVEQYF. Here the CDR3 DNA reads TGCAGTGCTAGTAGTGCCAGCGGGGACTACGGTCGGGTCGAGCAGTACTTC.

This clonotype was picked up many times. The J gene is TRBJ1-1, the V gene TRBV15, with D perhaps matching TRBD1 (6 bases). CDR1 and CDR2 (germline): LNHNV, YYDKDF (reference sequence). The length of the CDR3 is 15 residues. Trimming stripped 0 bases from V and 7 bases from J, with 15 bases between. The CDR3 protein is CATSRERGWGLEAFF. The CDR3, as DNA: TGTGCCACCAGCAGAGAAAGGGGCTGGGGGCTTGAAGCTTTCTTT. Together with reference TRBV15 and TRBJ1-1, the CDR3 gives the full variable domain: DAMVIQNPRYQVTQFGKPVTLSCSQTLNHNVMYWYQQKSSQAPKLLFHYYDKDFNNEADTPDNFQSRRPNTSFCFLDIRSPGLGDTAMYLCATSRERGWGLEAFFGQGTRLTVV.

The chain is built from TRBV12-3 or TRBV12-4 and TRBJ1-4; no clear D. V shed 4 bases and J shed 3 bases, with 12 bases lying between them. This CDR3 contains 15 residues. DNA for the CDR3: TGTGCCAGCAGTTCCTTCGGGGTGCCTAATGAAAAACTGTTTTTT. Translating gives CASSSFGVPNEKLFF.

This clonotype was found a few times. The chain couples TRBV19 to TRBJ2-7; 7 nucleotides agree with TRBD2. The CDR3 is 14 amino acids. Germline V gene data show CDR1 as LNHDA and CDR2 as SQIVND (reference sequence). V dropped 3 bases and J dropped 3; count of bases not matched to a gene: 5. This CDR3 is CASSIAAGFYEQYF. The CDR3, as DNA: TGTGCCAGTAGTATCGCAGCGGGATTCTACGAGCAGTACTTC.

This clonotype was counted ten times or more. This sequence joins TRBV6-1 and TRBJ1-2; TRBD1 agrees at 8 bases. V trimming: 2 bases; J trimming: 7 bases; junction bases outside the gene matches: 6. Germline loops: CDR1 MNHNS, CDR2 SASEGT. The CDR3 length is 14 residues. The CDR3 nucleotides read TGTGCCAGCAGTGAATACGAGACAGGGGTTGGCTACACCTTC. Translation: CASSEYETGVGYTF.

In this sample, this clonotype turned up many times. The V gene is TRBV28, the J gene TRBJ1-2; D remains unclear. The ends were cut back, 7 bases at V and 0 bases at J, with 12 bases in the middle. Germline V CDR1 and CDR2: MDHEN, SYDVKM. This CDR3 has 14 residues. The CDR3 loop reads CASTSSEANYGYTF. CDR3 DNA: TGTGCCAGCACCTCATCAGAGGCTAACTATGGCTACACCTTC.

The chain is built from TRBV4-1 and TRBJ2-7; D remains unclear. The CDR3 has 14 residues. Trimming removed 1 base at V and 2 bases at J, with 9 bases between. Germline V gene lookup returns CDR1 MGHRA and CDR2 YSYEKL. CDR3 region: CASSQGMTTYEQYF. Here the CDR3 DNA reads TGCGCCAGCAGCCAAGGGATGACCACCTACGAGCAGTACTTC.

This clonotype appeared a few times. CDR3 amino acids: CATSSAGTSAETEQFF. The CDR3 nucleotides are TGTGCCACCTCCTCGGCCGGGACTAGTGCCGAGACGGAGCAGTTCTTC. The chain employs TRBV10-3 and TRBJ2-1; 8 nucleotides line up with TRBD2. Losses at the gene ends were 10 bases for V and 10 bases for J; bases not matched to a gene: 21. Germline values: CDR1 ENHRY, CDR2 SYGVKD. CDR3 length: 16 amino acids.

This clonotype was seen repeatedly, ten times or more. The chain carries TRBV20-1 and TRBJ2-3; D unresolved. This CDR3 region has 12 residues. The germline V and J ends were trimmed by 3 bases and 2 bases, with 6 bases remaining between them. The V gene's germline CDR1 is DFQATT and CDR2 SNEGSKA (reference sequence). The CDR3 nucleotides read TGCAGTGCTAGTGAACTCACAGATACGCAGTATTTT. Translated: CSASELTDTQYF.

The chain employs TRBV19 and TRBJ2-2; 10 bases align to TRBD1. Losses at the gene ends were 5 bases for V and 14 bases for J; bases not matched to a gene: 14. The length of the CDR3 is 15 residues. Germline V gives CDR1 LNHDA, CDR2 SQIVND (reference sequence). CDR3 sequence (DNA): TGTGCCAGTAGTGGGCCGGGACAGGGGCCCCGGGGACTGTTTTTT. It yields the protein CASSGPGQGPRGLFF. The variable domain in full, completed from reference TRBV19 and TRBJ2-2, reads DGGITQSPKYLFRKEGQNVTLSCEQNLNHDAMYWYRQDPGQGLRLIYYSQIVNDFQKGDIAEGYSVSREKKESFPLTVTSAQKNPTAFYLCASSGPGQGPRGLFFGEGSRLTVL.